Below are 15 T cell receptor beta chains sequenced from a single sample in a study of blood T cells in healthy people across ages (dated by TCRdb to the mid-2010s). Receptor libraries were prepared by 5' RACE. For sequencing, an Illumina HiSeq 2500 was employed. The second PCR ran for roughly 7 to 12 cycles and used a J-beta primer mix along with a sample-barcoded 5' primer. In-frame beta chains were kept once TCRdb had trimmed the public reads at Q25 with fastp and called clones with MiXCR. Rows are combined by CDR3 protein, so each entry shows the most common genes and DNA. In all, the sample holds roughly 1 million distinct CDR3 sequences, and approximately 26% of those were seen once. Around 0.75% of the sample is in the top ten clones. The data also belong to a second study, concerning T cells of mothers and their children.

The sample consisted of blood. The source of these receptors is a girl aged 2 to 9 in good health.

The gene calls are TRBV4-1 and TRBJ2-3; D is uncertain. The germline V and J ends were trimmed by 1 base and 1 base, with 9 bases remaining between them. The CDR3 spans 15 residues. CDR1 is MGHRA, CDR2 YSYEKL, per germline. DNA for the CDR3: TGCGCCAGCAGCCAAGGCAGCTCCCGCACAGATACGCAGTATTTT. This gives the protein CASSQGSSRTDTQYF.

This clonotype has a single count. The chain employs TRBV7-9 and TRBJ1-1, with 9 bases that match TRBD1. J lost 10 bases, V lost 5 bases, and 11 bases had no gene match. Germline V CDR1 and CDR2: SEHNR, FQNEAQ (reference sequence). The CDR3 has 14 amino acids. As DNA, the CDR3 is TGTGCCAGCAGCCCCGGGACAGGGCTTCGAGGAGCTTTCTTT. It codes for CASSPGTGLRGAFF. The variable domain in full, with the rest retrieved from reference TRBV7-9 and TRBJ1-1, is DTGVSQNPRHKITKRGQNVTFRCDPISEHNRLYWYRQTLGQGPEFLTYFQNEAQLEKSRLLSDRFSAERPKGSFSTLEIQRTEQGDSAMYLCASSPGTGLRGAFFGQGTRLTVV.

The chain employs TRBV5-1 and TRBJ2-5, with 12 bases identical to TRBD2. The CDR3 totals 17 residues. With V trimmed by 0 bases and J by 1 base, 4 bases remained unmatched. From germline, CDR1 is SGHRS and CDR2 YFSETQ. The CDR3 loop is CASSLGGLAGTQETQYF. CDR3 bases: TGCGCCAGCAGCTTGGGGGGACTAGCGGGCACCCAAGAGACCCAGTACTTC.

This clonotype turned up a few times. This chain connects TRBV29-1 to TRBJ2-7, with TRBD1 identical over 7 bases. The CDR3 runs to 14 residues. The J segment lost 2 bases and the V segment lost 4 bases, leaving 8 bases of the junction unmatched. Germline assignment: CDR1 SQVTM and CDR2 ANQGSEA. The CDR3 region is CSVGARDRAYEQYF. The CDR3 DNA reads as TGCAGCGTTGGGGCCCGGGACAGAGCCTACGAGCAGTACTTC.

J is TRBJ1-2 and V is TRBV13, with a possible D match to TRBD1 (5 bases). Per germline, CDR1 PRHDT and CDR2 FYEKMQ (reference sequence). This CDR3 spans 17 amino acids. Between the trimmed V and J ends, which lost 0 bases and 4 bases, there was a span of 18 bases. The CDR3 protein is CASSLGHDGGDPYGYTF. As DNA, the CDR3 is TGTGCCAGCAGCTTAGGCCATGACGGGGGTGACCCCTATGGCTACACCTTC.

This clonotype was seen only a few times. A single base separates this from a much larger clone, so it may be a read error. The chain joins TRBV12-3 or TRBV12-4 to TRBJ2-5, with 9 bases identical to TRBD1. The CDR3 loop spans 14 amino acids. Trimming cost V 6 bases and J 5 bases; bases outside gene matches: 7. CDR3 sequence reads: CASSPGTGCETQYF. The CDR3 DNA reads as TGTGCCAGCAGCCCTGGGACAGGGTGTGAGACCCAGTACTTC.

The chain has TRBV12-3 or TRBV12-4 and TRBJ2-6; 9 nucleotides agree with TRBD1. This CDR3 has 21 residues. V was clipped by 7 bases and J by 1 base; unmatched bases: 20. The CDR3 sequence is CASTALPGTGRFLSGANVLTF. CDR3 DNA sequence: TGTGCCAGCACTGCCCTACCGGGGACAGGGAGGTTTCTTTCTGGGGCCAACGTCCTGACTTTC.

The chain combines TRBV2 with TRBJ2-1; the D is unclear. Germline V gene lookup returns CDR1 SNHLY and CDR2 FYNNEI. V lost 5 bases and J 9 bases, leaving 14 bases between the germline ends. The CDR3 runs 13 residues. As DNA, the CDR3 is TGTGCCAGCAGTTACGATGACGGAGCTGAGCAGTTCTTC. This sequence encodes CASSYDDGAEQFF.

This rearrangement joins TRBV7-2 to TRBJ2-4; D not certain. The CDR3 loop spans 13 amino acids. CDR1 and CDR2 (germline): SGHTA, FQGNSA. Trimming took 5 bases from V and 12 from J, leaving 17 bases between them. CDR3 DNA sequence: TGTGCCAGCAGCACTTTGCGGACCCCGAGTCAGTACTTC. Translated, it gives CASSTLRTPSQYF.

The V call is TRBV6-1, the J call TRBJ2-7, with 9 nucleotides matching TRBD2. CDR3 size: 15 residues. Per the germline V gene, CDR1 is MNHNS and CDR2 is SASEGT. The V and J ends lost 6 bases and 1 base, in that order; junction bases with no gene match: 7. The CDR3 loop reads CASSESSGTSYEQYF. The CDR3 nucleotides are TGTGCCAGCAGCGAATCTAGCGGGACTTCCTACGAGCAGTACTTC.

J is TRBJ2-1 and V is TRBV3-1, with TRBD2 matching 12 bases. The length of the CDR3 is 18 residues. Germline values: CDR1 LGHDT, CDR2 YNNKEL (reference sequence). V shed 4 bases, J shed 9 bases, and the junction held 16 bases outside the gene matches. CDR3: CASSLTGIILAGGPEQFF. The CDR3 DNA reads TGTGCCAGCAGCCTGACTGGAATCATACTAGCGGGAGGACCTGAGCAGTTCTTC.

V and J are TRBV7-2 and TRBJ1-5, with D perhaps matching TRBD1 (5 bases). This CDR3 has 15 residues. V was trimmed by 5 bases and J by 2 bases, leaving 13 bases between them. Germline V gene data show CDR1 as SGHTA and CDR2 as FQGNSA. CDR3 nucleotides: TGTGCCAGCAGCCCACTGGGGGGGGGCAATCAGCCCCAGCATTTT. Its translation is CASSPLGGGNQPQHF.

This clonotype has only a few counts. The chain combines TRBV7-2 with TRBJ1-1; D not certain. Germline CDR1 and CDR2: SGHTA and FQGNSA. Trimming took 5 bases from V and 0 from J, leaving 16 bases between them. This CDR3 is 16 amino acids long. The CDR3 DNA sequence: TGTGCCAGCAGCCAACCTTTCGGAGGAGTGAACACTGAAGCTTTCTTT. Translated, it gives CASSQPFGGVNTEAFF.

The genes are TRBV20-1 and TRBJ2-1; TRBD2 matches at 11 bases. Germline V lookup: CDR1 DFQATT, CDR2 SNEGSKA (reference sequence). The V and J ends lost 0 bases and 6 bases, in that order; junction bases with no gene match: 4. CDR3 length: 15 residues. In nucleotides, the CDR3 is TGCAGTGCTAGAGATTTACTAGCGGGAGCCAATGAGCAGTTCTTC. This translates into CSARDLLAGANEQFF.

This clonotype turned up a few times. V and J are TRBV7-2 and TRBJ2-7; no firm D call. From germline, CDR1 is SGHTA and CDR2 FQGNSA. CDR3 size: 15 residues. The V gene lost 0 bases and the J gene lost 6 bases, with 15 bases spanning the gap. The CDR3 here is CASSLAPLRGGEQYF. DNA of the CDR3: TGTGCCAGCAGCTTAGCGCCGCTGCGAGGCGGCGAGCAGTACTTC.